Listed here is a single T cell receptor beta chain. As yet, its antigen is unknown. Stated treatment: approximately nine-day PBMC culture with coronavirus spike peptide pools or control peptides (ViraFEST assay). An Oncomine TCR Beta short-read assay was used to sequence the DNA from cultured CD4+ T cells. TCRdb re-called the PCR reads through MiXCR, storing one row per CDR3 protein. The table has fewer than 15,000 distinct CDR3 sequences, around a third seen once. This CDR3 spans 12 amino acids. CDR1 and CDR2 from the germline V gene are SNHLY and FYNNEI. V lost 7 bases and J 5 bases, leaving 11 bases between the germline ends. These data are taken from a study of vaccination and CD4 T cells after COVID-19. In the study overall: Diagnosis preceded the drawing of post-COVID samples by a median 101 days (range 35 to 161). Typically, post-vaccine samples were obtained a median about 70 days after dose two, within a range of 14 to 241. A CEFX pool, an HIV-1 Nef pool, or no peptide went to control cultures.

The clonotype comes from a human donor who had recovered from COVID-19. The sequenced material came from CD4+ T cells from blood, cultured in vitro. The chain uses TRBV2 and TRBJ1-1; D is unresolved. The CDR3 region has the DNA TGTGCCAGCACCTCTGTTTGGACTGAAGCTTTCTTT. The encoded protein is CASTSVWTEAFF. Drawing the rest from reference TRBV2 and TRBJ1-1, the complete variable domain is EPEVTQTPSHQVTQMGQEVILRCVPISNHLYFYWYRQILGQKVEFLVSFYNNEISEKSEIFDDQFSVERPDGSNFTLKIRSTKLEDSAMYFCASTSVWTEAFFGQGTRLTVV.